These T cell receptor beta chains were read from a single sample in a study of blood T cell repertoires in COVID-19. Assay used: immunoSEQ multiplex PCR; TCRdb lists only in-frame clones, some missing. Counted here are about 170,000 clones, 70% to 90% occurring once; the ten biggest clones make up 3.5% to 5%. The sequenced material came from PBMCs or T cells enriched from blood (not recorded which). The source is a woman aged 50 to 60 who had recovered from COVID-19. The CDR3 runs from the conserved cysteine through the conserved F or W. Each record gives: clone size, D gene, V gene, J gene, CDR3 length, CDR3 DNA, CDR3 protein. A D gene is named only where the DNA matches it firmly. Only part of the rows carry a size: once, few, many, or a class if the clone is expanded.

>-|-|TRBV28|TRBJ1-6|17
TGTGCCAGCAGCTTCGCCGACAGTAGCTCCTATAATTCACCCCTCCACTTT
CASSFADSSSYNSPLHF
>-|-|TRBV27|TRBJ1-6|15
TGTGCCAGCAGTTTCAGGACTGTGATAAATTCACCCCTCCACTTT
CASSFRTVINSPLHF
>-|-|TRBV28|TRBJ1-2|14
TGTGCCAGCAGTACCGGCGGGAGCCCCTACGGCTACACCTTC
CASSTGGSPYGYTF
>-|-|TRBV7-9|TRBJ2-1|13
TGTGCCAGCAGCTTAGGGACACTCAATGAGCAGTTCTTC
CASSLGTLNEQFF
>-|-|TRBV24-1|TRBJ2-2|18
TGTGCCACCAGTGATTTGAGGGACGCCTCATGGGGGGCCGGGGAGCTGTTTTTT
CATSDLRDASWGAGELFF
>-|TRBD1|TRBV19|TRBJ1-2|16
TGTGCCAGTACTTCCGCCGGGACAGGGGAAGTATGGGGCTACACCTTC
CASTSAGTGEVWGYTF
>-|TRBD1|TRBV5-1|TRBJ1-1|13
TGCGCCAGCGCGTGGGACAGGGACAATGAAGCTTTCTTT
CASAWDRDNEAFF
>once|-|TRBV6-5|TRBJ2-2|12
TGTGCCAGCAGTCCGCCCAGGGGGGAGCTGTTTTTT
CASSPPRGELFF
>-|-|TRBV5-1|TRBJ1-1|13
TGCGCCAGCAGTCAAACACAGAACACTGAAGCTTTCTTT
CASSQTQNTEAFF
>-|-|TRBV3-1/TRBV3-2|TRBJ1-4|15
TGTGCCAGCAGCCAACGACAAGCAACTAATGAAAAACTGTTTTTT
CASSQRQATNEKLFF
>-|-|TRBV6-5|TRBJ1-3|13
TGTGCCAGTCTTTCTTTCTCTGGAAACACCATATATTTT
CASLSFSGNTIYF
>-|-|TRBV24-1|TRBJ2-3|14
TGTGCCACCGGAAGCAGGGAGGTTGGAGATACGCAGTATTTT
CATGSREVGDTQYF
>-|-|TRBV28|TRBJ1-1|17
TGTGCCAGCAGCCCTACCTGGGGGGGGACTACATCCACTGAAGCTTTCTTT
CASSPTWGGTTSTEAFF
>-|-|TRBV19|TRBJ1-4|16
TGTGCCAGTAGTACATTCGGGGGGCCAACTAATGAAAAACTGTTTTTT
CASSTFGGPTNEKLFF
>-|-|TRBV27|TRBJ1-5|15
TGTGCCAGCAGTTTAAAGTTCGTCGGGGGTCAGCCCCAGCATTTT
CASSLKFVGGQPQHF
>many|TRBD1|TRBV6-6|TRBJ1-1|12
TGTGCCAGCAGCCACGGACAGGGGCTGGCTTTCTTT
CASSHGQGLAFF
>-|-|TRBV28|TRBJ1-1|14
TGTGCCAGCAGCGGGGGGCCAGGGGACACTGAAGCTTTCTTT
CASSGGPGDTEAFF
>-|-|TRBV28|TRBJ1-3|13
TGTGCCAGCAGCCAGGGGACTGGAAACACCATATATTTT
CASSQGTGNTIYF
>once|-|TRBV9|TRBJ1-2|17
TGTGCCAGCAGCGAAGACCCGACAGGCAGGTCCCTGCGCGACTACACCTTC
CASSEDPTGRSLRDYTF
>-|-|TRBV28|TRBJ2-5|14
TGTGCCAGCAGTCGGGCTAGCCGGCCTGAGACCCAGTACTTC
CASSRASRPETQYF
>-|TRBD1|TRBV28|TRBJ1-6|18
TGTGCCAGCAGTTTTCAGAACCCCGGGACAGGGGAAAATTCACCCCTCCACTTT
CASSFQNPGTGENSPLHF
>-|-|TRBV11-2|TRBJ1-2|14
TGTGCCAGCAGCTTAGGGGCCAGCCCCTATGGCTACACCTTC
CASSLGASPYGYTF
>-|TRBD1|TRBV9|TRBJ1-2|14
TGTGCCAGCAGCGTCGGACAGGGGACCTATGGCTACACCTTC
CASSVGQGTYGYTF
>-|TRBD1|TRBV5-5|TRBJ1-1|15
TGTGCCAGCAGCTCGGGGACAGGGAAAGGACCTGAAGCTTTCTTT
CASSSGTGKGPEAFF
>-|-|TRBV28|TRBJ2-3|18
TGTGCCAGCAGTCCCCCCTGGGGTAGCGGAACTAGCACAGATACGCAGTATTTT
CASSPPWGSGTSTDTQYF
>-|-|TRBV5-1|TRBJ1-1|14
TGCGCCAGCAGCTTGGACAGGGAGGGCACTGAAGCTTTCTTT
CASSLDREGTEAFF
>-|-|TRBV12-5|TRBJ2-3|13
TGTGCTAGTGGGCGCGACTGGGGGGATATGCAGTATTTT
CASGRDWGDMQYF
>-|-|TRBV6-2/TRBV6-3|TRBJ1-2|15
TGTGCCAGCAGTTACTCCTGGGAGGCAGCTACTGGCTACACCTTC
CASSYSWEAATGYTF
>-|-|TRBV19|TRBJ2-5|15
TGTGCCAGTAGTCTCCTGACAGGTTCTGGTAAGACCCAGTACTTC
CASSLLTGSGKTQYF
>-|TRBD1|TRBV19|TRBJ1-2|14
TGTGCCAGTAGAGATACAGGGGGCGGGAATGGCTACACCTTC
CASRDTGGGNGYTF
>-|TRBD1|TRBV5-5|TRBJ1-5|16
TGTGCCAGCAGCTCCTCCCTGGACAGGGCAAGTCAGCCCCAGCATTTT
CASSSSLDRASQPQHF
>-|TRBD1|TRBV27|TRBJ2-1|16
TGTGCCAGCACTTGGACAGGCCTCAGTGAAATAAATGAGCAGTTCTTC
CASTWTGLSEINEQFF
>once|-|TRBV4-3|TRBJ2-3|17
TGCGCCAGCAGCCAAGAATCGAACACCCAGTTAACAGATACGCAGTATTTT
CASSQESNTQLTDTQYF
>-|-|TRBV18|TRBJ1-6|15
TGTGCCAGCTCACCAAATACAGCAAATAATTCACCCCTCCACTTT
CASSPNTANNSPLHF
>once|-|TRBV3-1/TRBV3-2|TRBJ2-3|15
TGTGCCAGCAGCCTAACCCATAAGGGGGCAGATACGCAGTATTTT
CASSLTHKGADTQYF
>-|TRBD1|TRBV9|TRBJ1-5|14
TGTGCCAGCAGCGCAGGGGGGAGGAATCAGCCCCAGCATTTT
CASSAGGRNQPQHF
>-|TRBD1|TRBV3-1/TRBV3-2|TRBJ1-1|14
TGTGCCAGCAGCACCCGGACAGGGCACACTGAAGCTTTCTTT
CASSTRTGHTEAFF
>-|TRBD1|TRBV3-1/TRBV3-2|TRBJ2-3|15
TGTGCCAGCAGCCAAGGGACAGGGTTGGCAGATACGCAGTATTTT
CASSQGTGLADTQYF
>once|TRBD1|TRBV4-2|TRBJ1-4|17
TGTGCCAGCAGCCAAGATCCCCAGGGGGGATTTTATGAAAAACTGTTTTTT
CASSQDPQGGFYEKLFF
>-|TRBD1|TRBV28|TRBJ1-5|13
TGTGCCAGCAGTTGGGACAGAAATCAGCCCCAGCATTTT
CASSWDRNQPQHF
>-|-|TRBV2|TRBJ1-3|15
TGTGCCAGCAGTGAATACTCCGCCCAAGGAAACACCATATATTTT
CASSEYSAQGNTIYF
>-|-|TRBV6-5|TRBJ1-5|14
TGTGCCAGCAGGTGGCCAGCAGGGAATCAGCCCCAGCATTTT
CASRWPAGNQPQHF
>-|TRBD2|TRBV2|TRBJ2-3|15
TGTGCCAGCAGTGAACTAGCGGGGGGGACAGATACGCAGTATTTT
CASSELAGGTDTQYF
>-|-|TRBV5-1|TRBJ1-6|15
TGCGCCAGCAGCTCAGAAACGGGGCCAGGGGAACCCCTCCACTTT
CASSSETGPGEPLHF
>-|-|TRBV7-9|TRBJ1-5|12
TGTGCCAGCAGCCCCGGGGGTCAGCCCCAGCATTTT
CASSPGGQPQHF
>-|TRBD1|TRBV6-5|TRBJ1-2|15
TGTGCCAGCAGTACTCGGACAGGGTTAGCGCAGGGCTACACCTTC
CASSTRTGLAQGYTF
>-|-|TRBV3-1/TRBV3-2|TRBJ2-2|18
TGTGCCAGCAGCCAAGGAAGAACAGGGCCTACGAACACCGGGGAGCTGTTTTTT
CASSQGRTGPTNTGELFF